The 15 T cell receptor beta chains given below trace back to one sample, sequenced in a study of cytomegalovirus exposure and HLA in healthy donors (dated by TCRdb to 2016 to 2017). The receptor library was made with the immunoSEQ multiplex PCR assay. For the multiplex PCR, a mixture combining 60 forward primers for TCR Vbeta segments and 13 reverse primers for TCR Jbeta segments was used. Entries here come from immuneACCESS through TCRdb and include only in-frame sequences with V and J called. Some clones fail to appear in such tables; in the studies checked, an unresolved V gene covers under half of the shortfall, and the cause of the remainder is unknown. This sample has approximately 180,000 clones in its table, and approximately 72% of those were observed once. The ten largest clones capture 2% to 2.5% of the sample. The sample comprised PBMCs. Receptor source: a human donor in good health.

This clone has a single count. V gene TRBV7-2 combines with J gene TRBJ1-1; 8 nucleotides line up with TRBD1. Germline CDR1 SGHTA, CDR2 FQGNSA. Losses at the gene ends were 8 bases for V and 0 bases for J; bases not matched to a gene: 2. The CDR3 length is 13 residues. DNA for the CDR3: TGTGCCAGCGGACAGGGTATGAACACTGAAGCTTTCTTT. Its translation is CASGQGMNTEAFF.

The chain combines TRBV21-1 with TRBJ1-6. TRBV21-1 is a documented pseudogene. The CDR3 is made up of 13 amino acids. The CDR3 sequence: CASSKGSRSPLHF. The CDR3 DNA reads TGTGCCAGCAGCAAAGGTTCGCGGTCACCCCTCCACTTT.

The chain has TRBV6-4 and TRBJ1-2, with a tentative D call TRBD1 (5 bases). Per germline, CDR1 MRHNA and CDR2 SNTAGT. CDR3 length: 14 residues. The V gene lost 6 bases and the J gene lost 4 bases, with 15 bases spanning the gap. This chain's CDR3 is CASSPGTGVYGYTF. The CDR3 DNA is TGTGCCAGCAGCCCCGGGACGGGGGTCTATGGCTACACCTTC.

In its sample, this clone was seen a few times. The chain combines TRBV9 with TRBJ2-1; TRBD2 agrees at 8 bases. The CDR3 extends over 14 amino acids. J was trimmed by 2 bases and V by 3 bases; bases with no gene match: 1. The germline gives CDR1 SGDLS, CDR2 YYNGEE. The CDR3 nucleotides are TGTGCCAGCAGCGGGGGACTAGCCTACAATGAGCAGTTCTTC. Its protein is CASSGGLAYNEQFF. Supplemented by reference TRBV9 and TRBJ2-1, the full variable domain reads DSGVTQTPKHLITATGQRVTLRCSPRSGDLSVYWYQQSLDQGLQFLIQYYNGEERAKGNILERFSAQQFPDLHSELNLSSLELGDSALYFCASSGGLAYNEQFFGPGTRLTVL.

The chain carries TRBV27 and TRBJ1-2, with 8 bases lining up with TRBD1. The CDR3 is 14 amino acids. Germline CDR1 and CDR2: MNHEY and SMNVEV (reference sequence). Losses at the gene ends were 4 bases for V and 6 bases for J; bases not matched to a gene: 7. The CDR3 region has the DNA TGTGCCAGCAGTTACACAGGGGGAGGTGATGGCTACACCTTC. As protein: CASSYTGGGDGYTF.

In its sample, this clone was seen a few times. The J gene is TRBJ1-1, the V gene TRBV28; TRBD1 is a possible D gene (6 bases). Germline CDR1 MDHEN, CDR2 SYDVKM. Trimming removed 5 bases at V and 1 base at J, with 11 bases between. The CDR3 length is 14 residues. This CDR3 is CASSPWTENTEAFF. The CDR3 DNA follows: TGTGCCAGCAGTCCCTGGACAGAGAACACTGAAGCTTTCTTT.

The CDR3 DNA reads TGTGCCAGCACGCGTAGACTTGGGACTGAAGCTTTCTTT. Protein sequence: CASTRRLGTEAFF. The genes are TRBV9 and TRBJ1-1; D unclear. The CDR3 spans 13 residues. CDR1 is SGDLS and CDR2 is YYNGEE in the germline V gene. V was pared by 6 bases and J by 5 bases, with 14 bases between. Drawing the rest from reference TRBV9 and TRBJ1-1, the complete variable domain is DSGVTQTPKHLITATGQRVTLRCSPRSGDLSVYWYQQSLDQGLQFLIQYYNGEERAKGNILERFSAQQFPDLHSELNLSSLELGDSALYFCASTRRLGTEAFFGQGTRLTVV.

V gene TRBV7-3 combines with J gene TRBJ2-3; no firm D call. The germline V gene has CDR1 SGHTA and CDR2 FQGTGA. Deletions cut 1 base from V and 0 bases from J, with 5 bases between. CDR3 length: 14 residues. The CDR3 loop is CASSLSGSTDTQYF. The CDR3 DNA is TGTGCCAGCAGCTTAAGCGGTAGCACAGATACGCAGTATTTT. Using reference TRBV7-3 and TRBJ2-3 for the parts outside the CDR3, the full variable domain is GAGVSQTPSNKVTEKGKYVELRCDPISGHTALYWYRQSLGQGPEFLIYFQGTGAADDSGLPNDRFFAVRPEGSVSTLKIQRTERGDSAVYLCASSLSGSTDTQYFGPGTRLTVL.

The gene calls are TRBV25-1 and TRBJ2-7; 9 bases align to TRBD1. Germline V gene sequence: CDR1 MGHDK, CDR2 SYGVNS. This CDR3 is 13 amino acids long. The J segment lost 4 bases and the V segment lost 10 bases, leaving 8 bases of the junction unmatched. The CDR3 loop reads CATSDRGVYEQYF. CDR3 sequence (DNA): TGTGCCACCTCCGACAGGGGGGTTTACGAGCAGTACTTC.

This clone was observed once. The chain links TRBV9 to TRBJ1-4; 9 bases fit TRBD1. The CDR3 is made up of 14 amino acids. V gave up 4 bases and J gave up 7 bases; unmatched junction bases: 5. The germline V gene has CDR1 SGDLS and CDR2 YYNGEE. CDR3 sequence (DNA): TGTGCCAGCAGCCTAGGACAGGGGAGTGAAAAACTGTTTTTT. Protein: CASSLGQGSEKLFF.

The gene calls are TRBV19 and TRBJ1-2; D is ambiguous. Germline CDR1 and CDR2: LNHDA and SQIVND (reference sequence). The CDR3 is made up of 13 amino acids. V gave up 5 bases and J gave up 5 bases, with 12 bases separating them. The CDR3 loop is CASSLAGWYGYTF. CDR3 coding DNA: TGTGCCAGTAGTCTCGCAGGCTGGTATGGCTACACCTTC.

The CDR3 DNA sequence: TGTGCCAGCAGCGTTCCCTTAAATCAGCCCCAGCATTTT. Its translation: CASSVPLNQPQHF. The chain joins TRBV7-6 to TRBJ1-5, with D unclear. V gave up 5 bases and J gave up 4 bases, with 9 bases separating them. In germline, CDR1 is SGHVS, CDR2 FNYEAQ. The CDR3 is made up of 13 amino acids.

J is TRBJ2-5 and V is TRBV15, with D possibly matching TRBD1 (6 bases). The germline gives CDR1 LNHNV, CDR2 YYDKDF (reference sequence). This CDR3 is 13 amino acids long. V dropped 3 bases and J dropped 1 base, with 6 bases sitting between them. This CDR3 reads CATSRDSQETQYF. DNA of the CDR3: TGTGCCACCAGCAGGGACAGCCAAGAGACCCAGTACTTC.

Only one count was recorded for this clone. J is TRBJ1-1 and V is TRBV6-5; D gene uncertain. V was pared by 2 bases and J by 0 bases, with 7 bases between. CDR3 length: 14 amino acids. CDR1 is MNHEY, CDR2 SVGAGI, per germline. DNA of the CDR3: TGTGCCAGCAGTTACGAGCGACTGAACACTGAAGCTTTCTTT. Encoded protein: CASSYERLNTEAFF.

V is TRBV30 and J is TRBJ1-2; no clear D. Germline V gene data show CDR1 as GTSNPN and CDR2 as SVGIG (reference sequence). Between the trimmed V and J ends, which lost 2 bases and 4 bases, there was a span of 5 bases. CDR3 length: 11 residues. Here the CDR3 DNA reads TGTGCCTGGAGTTTGAGCTATGGCTACACCTTC. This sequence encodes CAWSLSYGYTF.